This paragraph covers one TCR beta chain sequence. As yet, its antigen is unknown. The data belong to a study of Graves' ophthalmopathy and Graves' hyperthyroidism. At the level of the study: Being free of ophthalmopathy for 18 months of follow-up defined stable hyperthyroidism.

CDR1 is KGHDR and CDR2 is SFDVKD in the germline V gene. This CDR3 is built from 16 residues. Germline trimming cut 4 bases from V and 5 bases from J; bases unmatched to any gene: 8. Whole-study findings and limits: Both an approximately 69% sensitivity and a roughly 72% specificity characterized the model's predictions of ophthalmopathy progression.

Amplification of the TCR beta CDR3 regions used RNA transcripts (as template). Second-round multiplex PCR came after first-round RT-PCR with HTBI primers. TCRdb re-called the multiplex PCR reads with MiXCR, one entry per CDR3 protein. Of roughly 1.1 million distinct CDR3 sequences listed, around a third were seen once; the top ten hold roughly 11%. Enrollment excluded any patients with other autoimmune diseases, uncontrolled infections, pregnancy or lactation. Establishment of the diagnosis relied upon clinical symptoms, serum thyroxine, TRAb, thyroid ultrasound and orbital computed tomography. The material sequenced was peripheral blood or thyroid tissue (not recorded which). J is TRBJ2-2 and V is TRBV24-1; 8 nucleotides match TRBD2. This TCR came from an adult man with Graves' hyperthyroidism. CDR3 in amino acids: CATSDPGLALTGELFF. CDR3 sequence (DNA): TGTGCCACCAGTGACCCTGGACTAGCTTTGACCGGGGAGCTGTTTTTT.